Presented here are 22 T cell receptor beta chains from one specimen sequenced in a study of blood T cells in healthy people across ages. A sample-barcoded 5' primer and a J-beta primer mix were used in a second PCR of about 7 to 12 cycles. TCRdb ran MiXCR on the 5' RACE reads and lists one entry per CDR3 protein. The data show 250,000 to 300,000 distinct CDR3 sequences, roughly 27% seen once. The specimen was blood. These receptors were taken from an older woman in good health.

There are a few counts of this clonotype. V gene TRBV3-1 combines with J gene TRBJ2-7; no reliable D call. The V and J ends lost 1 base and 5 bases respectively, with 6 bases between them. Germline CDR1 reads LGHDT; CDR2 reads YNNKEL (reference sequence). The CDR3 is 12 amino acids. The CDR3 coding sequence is TGTGCCAGCAGCCAAGTTACCCACGAGCAGTACTTC. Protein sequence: CASSQVTHEQYF.

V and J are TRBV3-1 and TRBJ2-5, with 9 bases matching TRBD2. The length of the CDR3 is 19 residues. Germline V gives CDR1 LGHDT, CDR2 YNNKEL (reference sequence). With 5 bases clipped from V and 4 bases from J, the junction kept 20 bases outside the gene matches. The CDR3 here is CASSSTILTEREARETQYF. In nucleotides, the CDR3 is TGTGCCAGCAGCTCTACCATCCTCACGGAGCGGGAGGCCAGAGAGACCCAGTACTTC.

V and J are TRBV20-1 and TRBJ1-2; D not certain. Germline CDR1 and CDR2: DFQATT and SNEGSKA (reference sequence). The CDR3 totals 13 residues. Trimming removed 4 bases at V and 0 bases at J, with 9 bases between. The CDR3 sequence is CSANPNTNYGYTF. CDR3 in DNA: TGCAGTGCTAATCCGAACACTAACTATGGCTACACCTTC.

The CDR3 bases are TGCGCCAGCAGCTTTTGGGGAGCGACTGGGGCCAACGTCCTGACTTTC. Its protein product is CASSFWGATGANVLTF. The rearrangement uses TRBV5-1 and TRBJ2-6; weak D call: TRBD2 (5 bases). The length of the CDR3 is 16 residues. Trimming took 2 bases from V and 2 from J, leaving 11 bases between them. Germline-derived CDR1 and CDR2 are SGHRS and YFSETQ.

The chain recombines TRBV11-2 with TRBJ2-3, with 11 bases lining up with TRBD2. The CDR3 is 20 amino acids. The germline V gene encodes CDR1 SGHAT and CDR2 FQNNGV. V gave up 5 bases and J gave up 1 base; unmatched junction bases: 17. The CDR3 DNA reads TGTGCCAGCAGCCTCCAACCGGGACTAGCGGCCTCAGGGCGCACAGATACGCAGTATTTT. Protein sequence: CASSLQPGLAASGRTDTQYF.

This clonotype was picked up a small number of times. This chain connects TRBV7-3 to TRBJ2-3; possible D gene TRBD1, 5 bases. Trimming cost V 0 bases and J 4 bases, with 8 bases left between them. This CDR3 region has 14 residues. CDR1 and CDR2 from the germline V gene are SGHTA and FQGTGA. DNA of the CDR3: TGTGCCAGCAGCTTAACCAGGGCCCCAGATACGCAGTATTTT. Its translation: CASSLTRAPDTQYF.

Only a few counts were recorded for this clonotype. The CDR3 coding sequence is TGTGCCAGCAGCGTAGACCGACAGGAGCTGTTTTTT. Its protein product is CASSVDRQELFF. The rearrangement uses TRBV9 and TRBJ2-2; no clear D gene. Germline values: CDR1 SGDLS, CDR2 YYNGEE. Trimming took 0 bases from V and 10 from J, leaving 7 bases between them. The length of the CDR3 is 12 residues.

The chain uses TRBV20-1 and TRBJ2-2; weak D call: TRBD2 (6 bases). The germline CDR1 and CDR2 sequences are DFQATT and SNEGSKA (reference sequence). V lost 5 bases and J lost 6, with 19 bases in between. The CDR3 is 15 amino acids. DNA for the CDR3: TGCAGTGCTTGGGACTCCTTAATCGGATCCGGGGAGCTGTTTTTT. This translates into CSAWDSLIGSGELFF.

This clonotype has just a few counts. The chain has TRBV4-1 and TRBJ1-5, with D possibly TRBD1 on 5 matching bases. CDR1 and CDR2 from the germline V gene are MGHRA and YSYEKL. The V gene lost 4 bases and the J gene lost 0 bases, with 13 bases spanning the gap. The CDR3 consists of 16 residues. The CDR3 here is CASSLSAGLSNQPQHF. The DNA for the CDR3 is TGCGCCAGCAGCCTAAGCGCAGGGCTTAGCAATCAGCCCCAGCATTTT.

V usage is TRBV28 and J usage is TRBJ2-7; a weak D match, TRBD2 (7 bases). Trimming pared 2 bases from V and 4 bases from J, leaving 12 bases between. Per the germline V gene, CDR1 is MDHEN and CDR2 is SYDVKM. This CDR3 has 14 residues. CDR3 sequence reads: CASSLRGAAYEQYF. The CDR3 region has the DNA TGTGCCAGCAGTTTACGGGGGGCAGCTTACGAGCAGTACTTC.

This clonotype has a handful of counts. The CDR3 spells CASSGTSGTDTQYF. CDR3 bases: TGTGCCAGCTCCGGGACTAGCGGAACAGATACGCAGTATTTT. J is TRBJ2-3 and V is TRBV3-1, with TRBD2 matching over 11 bases. The V and J ends lost 8 bases and 3 bases, in that order; junction bases with no gene match: 4. Germline loops: CDR1 LGHDT, CDR2 YNNKEL (reference sequence). The CDR3 totals 14 residues.

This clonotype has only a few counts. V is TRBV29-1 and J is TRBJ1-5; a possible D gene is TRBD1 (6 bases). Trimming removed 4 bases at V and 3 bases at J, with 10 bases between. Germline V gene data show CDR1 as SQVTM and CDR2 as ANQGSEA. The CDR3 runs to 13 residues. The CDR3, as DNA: TGCAGCGTTGGGGGGGGCCTCAATCAGCCCCAGCATTTT. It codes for CSVGGGLNQPQHF.

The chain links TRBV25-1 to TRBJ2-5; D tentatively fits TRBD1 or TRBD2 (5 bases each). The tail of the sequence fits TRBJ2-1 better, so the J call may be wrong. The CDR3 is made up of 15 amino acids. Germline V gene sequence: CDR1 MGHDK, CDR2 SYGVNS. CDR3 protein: CASSEPGPDCNEQFF. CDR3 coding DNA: TGTGCCAGCAGTGAACCGGGACCCGACTGCAATGAGCAGTTCTTC.

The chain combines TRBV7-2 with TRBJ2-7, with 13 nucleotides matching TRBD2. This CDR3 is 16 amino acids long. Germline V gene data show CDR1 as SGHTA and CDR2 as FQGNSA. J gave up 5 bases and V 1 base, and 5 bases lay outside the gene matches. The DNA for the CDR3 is TGTGCCAGCAGCTTAGGGACTAGCGGGAGAATCAACGAGCAGTACTTC. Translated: CASSLGTSGRINEQYF.

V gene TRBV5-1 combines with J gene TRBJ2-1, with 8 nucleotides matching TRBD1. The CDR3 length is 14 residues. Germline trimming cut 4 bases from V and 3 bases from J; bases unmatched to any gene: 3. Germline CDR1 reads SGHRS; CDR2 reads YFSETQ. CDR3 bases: TGCGCCAGCAGCCAGGGACAGGACTACAATGAGCAGTTCTTC. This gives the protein CASSQGQDYNEQFF.

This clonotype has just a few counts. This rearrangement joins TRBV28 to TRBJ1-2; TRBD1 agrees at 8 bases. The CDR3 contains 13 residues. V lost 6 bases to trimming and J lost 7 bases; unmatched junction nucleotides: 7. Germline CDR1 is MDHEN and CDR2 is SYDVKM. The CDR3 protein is CASSQTGAPGYTF. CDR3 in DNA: TGTGCCAGCAGCCAGACAGGGGCGCCTGGCTACACCTTC.

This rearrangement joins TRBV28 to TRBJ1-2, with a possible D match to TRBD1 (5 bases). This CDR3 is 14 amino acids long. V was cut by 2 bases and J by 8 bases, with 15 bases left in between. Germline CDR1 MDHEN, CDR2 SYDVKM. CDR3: CASSLVKGEGGYTF. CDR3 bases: TGTGCCAGCAGTTTAGTGAAAGGGGAGGGAGGCTACACCTTC.

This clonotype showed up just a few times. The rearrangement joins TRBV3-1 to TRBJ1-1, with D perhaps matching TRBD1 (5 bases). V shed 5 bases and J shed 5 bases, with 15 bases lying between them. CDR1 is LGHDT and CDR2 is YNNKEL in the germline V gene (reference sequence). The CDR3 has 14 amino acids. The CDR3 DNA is TGTGCCAGCAGCTCTACCCAGGGCTCGACTGAAGCTTTCTTT. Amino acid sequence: CASSSTQGSTEAFF.

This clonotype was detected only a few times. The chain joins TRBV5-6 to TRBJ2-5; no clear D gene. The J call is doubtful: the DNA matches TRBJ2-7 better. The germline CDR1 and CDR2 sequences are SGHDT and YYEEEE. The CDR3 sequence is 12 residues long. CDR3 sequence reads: CASSFTWYEQYF. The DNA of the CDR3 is TGTGCCAGCAGCTTCACTTGGTACGAGCAGTACTTC.

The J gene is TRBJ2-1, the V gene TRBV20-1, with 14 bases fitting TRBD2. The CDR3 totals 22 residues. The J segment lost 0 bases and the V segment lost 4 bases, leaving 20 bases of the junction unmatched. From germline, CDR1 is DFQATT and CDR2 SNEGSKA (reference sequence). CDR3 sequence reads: CSAKGPIPGLAGEFFSYNEQFF. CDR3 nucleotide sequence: TGCAGTGCTAAAGGGCCGATACCGGGACTAGCGGGAGAGTTCTTCTCCTACAATGAGCAGTTCTTC.

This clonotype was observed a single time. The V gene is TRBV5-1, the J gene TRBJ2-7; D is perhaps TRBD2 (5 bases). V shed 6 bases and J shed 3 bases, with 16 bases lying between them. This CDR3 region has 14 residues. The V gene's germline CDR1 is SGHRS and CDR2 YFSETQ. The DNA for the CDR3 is TGCGCCAGCAAGGAGGAAGGCGGCAGCTACGAGCAGTACTTC. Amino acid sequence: CASKEEGGSYEQYF.

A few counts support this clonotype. DNA of the CDR3: TGCAGTCCCCGGAGGGGTAGGGATGAGCAGTTCTTC. Amino acid sequence: CSPRRGRDEQFF. The chain links TRBV20-1 to TRBJ2-1, with a possible D match to TRBD2 (6 bases). The CDR3 sequence is 12 residues long. The germline V gene has CDR1 DFQATT and CDR2 SNEGSKA (reference sequence). Trimming removed 8 bases at V and 8 bases at J, with 16 bases between.